Included here is one T cell receptor beta chain sequence, with context. This entry is derived from a study of blood T cell repertoires in COVID-19. Clones were sequenced by immunoSEQ multiplex PCR, and TCRdb holds only the in-frame ones, with some missing. Counted here are approximately 94,000 clones, 84% occurring once; the ten biggest clones make up 24%. Looked up from germline, CDR1 is ENHRY and CDR2 is SYGVKD. This CDR3 has 14 amino acids. V lost 2 bases, J lost 1 base, and 9 bases lay in between. The specimen sequenced was peripheral blood. This TCR was recovered from a human donor in a cohort sampled during active COVID-19. The J gene is TRBJ2-7, the V gene TRBV10-3; weak D call: TRBD1 (6 bases). The CDR3 is CAISEAQGSYEQYF. CDR3 DNA sequence: TGTGCCATCAGTGAGGCCCAGGGGTCCTACGAGCAGTACTTC.